This note documents a single T cell receptor beta chain sequence. A read error may produce the germline difference seen at one junction end. The CDR3 loop spans 12 amino acids. CDR1 is ENHRY, CDR2 SYGVKD, per germline. These data originate in a study of T cell changes during pregnancy in multiple sclerosis. Only in-frame clones appear in the TCRdb table, and some are missing; sequencing was by immunoSEQ multiplex PCR. The repertoire holds roughly 58,000 clones, with 80% to 95% as singletons. The TCR originated in a female donor in good health, enrolled as a control in a pregnancy study. V gene TRBV10-3 combines with J gene TRBJ1-4, with D possibly being TRBD1 (5 bases). Material: CD4+ T cells from peripheral blood mononuclear cells, obtained after pregnancy. CDR3 in amino acids: CAISAEGLPEVF. In nucleotides, the CDR3 is TGTGCCATCAGTGCCGAGGGACTCCCGGAGGTTTTT.